The 22 T cell receptor beta chains given below trace back to one sample, sequenced in a study of T cell responses to AZD1222 COVID-19 vaccine. Here immunoSEQ multiplex PCR was the method, and the copy in TCRdb shows in-frame clones only, minus some. The sample consists of some 130,000 clones, more than 85% of them appearing once. The source material was peripheral blood, sampled on day 0 of AZD1222 vaccination. These receptor sequences come from an adult in good health.

Concerning this clone: This sample includes further DNA sequences coding for the same CDR3. The chain uses TRBV15 and TRBJ1-4, with D possibly matching TRBD1 (6 bases). This CDR3 is built from 17 residues. The V and J ends lost 0 bases and 0 bases respectively, with 11 bases between them. Germline CDR1 and CDR2: LNHNV and YYDKDF (reference sequence). CDR3 sequence (DNA): TGTGCCACCAGCAGAGAACGGACAGTTGCAACTAATGAAAAACTGTTTTTT. Translating gives CATSRERTVATNEKLFF.

The chain is built from TRBV7-2 and TRBJ2-5; TRBD1 agrees at 7 bases. The CDR3 is made up of 15 amino acids. Trimming took 1 base from V and 5 from J; bases not matched to a gene: 7. Germline V gene lookup returns CDR1 SGHTA and CDR2 FQGNSA. Here the CDR3 reads CASSLEGAMGETQYF. The CDR3 DNA is TGTGCCAGCAGCTTAGAGGGGGCGATGGGGGAGACCCAGTACTTC.

V and J are TRBV6-5 and TRBJ2-1, with 7 bases identical to TRBD2. V lost 0 bases to trimming and J lost 3 bases; unmatched junction nucleotides: 5. The CDR3 totals 16 residues. Germline CDR1 MNHEY, CDR2 SVGAGI. CDR3 in DNA: TGTGCCAGCAGTTACTCGTCAGCGGGAAACTACAATGAGCAGTTCTTC. Translating gives CASSYSSAGNYNEQFF.

The chain employs TRBV5-4 and TRBJ1-2, with D tentatively TRBD1 (6 bases). The CDR3 is made up of 13 amino acids. V lost 3 bases and J lost 5, with 11 bases in between. From germline, CDR1 is SGHNT and CDR2 YYREEE (reference sequence). The CDR3 sequence is CASSSQGGYGYTF. CDR3 in DNA: TGTGCCAGCAGCTCCCAAGGGGGTTATGGCTACACCTTC.

The rearrangement links TRBV19 to TRBJ2-7; D unclear. V gave up 3 bases and J gave up 3 bases, with 12 bases separating them. From germline, CDR1 is LNHDA and CDR2 SQIVND (reference sequence). The CDR3 covers 14 residues. In nucleotides, the CDR3 is TGTGCCAGTAGTATCTCCGGTGGGAACTACGAGCAGTACTTC. This translates into CASSISGGNYEQYF.

This clone has a single count. The chain uses TRBV10-3 and TRBJ2-1, with 7 bases aligning to TRBD1. Germline values: CDR1 ENHRY, CDR2 SYGVKD. Trimming took 3 bases from V and 7 from J; bases not matched to a gene: 6. The CDR3 loop spans 14 amino acids. CDR3 DNA: TGTGCCATCAGTGAACCGACAGGGCGGAATGAGCAGTTCTTC. Translating it yields CAISEPTGRNEQFF.

This rearrangement joins TRBV7-8 to TRBJ2-5, with 7 nucleotides matching TRBD1. The CDR3 contains 14 residues. CDR1 is SGHVS and CDR2 is FQNEAQ in the germline V gene. V was pared by 5 bases and J by 5 bases, with 8 bases of the junction left unmatched. Here the CDR3 DNA reads TGTGCCAGCAGCCGAACAGGGGATAGGGAGACCCAGTACTTC. This codes for CASSRTGDRETQYF.

The chain uses TRBV7-2 and TRBJ2-1, with no clear D. In germline, CDR1 is SGHTA, CDR2 FQGNSA. V lost 0 bases and J 6 bases, leaving 9 bases between the germline ends. This CDR3 has 14 residues. CDR3 sequence: CASSLAPPPNEQFF. The CDR3 nucleotides read TGTGCCAGCAGCTTAGCTCCCCCCCCCAATGAGCAGTTCTTC.

The V call is TRBV29-1, the J call TRBJ1-1; D is unclear. CDR1 and CDR2 (germline): SQVTM, ANQGSEA. The CDR3 sequence is 10 residues long. With 7 bases removed from V and 11 bases from J, the gap between germline ends came to 14 bases. Here the CDR3 reads CSAPTNGAFF. The CDR3 region has the DNA TGCAGCGCACCGACAAACGGGGCTTTCTTT.

The V call is TRBV19, the J call TRBJ1-5, with no clear D. V was clipped by 1 base and J by 4 bases, with 14 bases between them. This CDR3 contains 16 residues. Germline V gene lookup returns CDR1 LNHDA and CDR2 SQIVND (reference sequence). The CDR3 region is CASSIGTRPSNQPQHF. The CDR3 nucleotides are TGTGCCAGTAGTATAGGAACCAGACCGTCAAATCAGCCCCAGCATTTT.

This chain uses TRBV7-2 with TRBJ2-7; D uncertain. There are 16 residues in the CDR3. CDR1 SGHTA and CDR2 FQGNSA come from the germline V gene. V lost 0 bases and J lost 1, with 13 bases in between. This CDR3 is CASSLARLPESYEQYF. CDR3 DNA sequence: TGTGCCAGCAGCTTAGCTCGACTCCCCGAGTCCTACGAGCAGTACTTC.

The rearrangement links TRBV4-1 to TRBJ2-1; 8 bases are shared with TRBD2. CDR1 is MGHRA and CDR2 is YSYEKL in the germline V gene. The J segment lost 7 bases and the V segment lost 0 bases, leaving 8 bases of the junction unmatched. The CDR3 consists of 16 residues. The CDR3 sequence is CASSQEISGEWNEQFF. The CDR3, as DNA: TGCGCCAGCAGCCAAGAGATTAGCGGGGAGTGGAATGAGCAGTTCTTC.

The V and J genes are TRBV6-5 and TRBJ2-7, with 12 bases lining up with TRBD1. The CDR3 consists of 14 residues. The germline CDR1 and CDR2 sequences are MNHEY and SVGAGI. Trimming took 7 bases from V and 4 from J; bases not matched to a gene: 5. CDR3 nucleotide sequence: TGTGCCAGCACGCCGGGACAGGGGGCGTACGAGCAGTACTTC. Encoded protein: CASTPGQGAYEQYF.

The chain recombines TRBV12-3 or TRBV12-4 with TRBJ1-2; a possible D gene is TRBD1 (6 bases). The CDR3 contains 13 residues. V was clipped by 6 bases and J by 4 bases, with 12 bases between them. The CDR3 region is CASRAGASYGYTF. CDR3 sequence (DNA): TGTGCCAGCAGAGCAGGGGCCAGCTATGGCTACACCTTC.

This clone was found once. The chain links TRBV11-2 to TRBJ1-1; a possible D gene is TRBD1 (6 bases). V lost 4 bases and J 5 bases, leaving 14 bases between the germline ends. This CDR3 region has 14 residues. Germline CDR1 SGHAT, CDR2 FQNNGV. The CDR3 is CASSSLTQGTEAFF. Written as DNA, the CDR3 is TGTGCCAGCAGCTCATTGACCCAGGGGACTGAAGCTTTCTTT.

The rearrangement joins TRBV5-6 to TRBJ2-7; D gene unclear. This CDR3 has 14 amino acids. With 5 bases removed from V and 3 bases from J, the gap between germline ends came to 15 bases. Looked up from germline, CDR1 is SGHDT and CDR2 is YYEEEE. The CDR3 protein is CASSPHGLHYEQYF. The CDR3 DNA sequence: TGTGCCAGCAGTCCCCATGGATTACACTACGAGCAGTACTTC. The full variable domain, its missing parts supplied by reference TRBV5-6 and TRBJ2-7, is DAGVTQSPTHLIKTRGQQVTLRCSPKSGHDTVSWYQQALGQGPQFIFQYYEEEERQRGNFPDRFSGHQFPNYSSELNVNALLLGDSALYLCASSPHGLHYEQYFGPGTRLTVT.

J is TRBJ1-1 and V is TRBV28, with 7 bases aligning to TRBD1. The CDR3 extends over 15 amino acids. Looked up from germline, CDR1 is MDHEN and CDR2 is SYDVKM. Losses at the gene ends were 2 bases for V and 11 bases for J; bases not matched to a gene: 14. The CDR3 DNA sequence: TGTGCCAGCAGTTTACCAAGGGACAGAAGGCCCTTGGCTTTCTTT. Translation gives CASSLPRDRRPLAFF.

The chain combines TRBV7-3 with TRBJ2-2; 7 nucleotides line up with TRBD2. In germline, CDR1 is SGHTA, CDR2 FQGTGA. Losses at the gene ends were 1 base for V and 5 bases for J; bases not matched to a gene: 7. The CDR3 has 16 amino acids. The CDR3 loop reads CASSLMAGVGTGELFF. CDR3 nucleotide sequence: TGTGCCAGCAGCTTAATGGCGGGAGTAGGAACCGGGGAGCTGTTTTTT.

V usage is TRBV29-1 and J usage is TRBJ1-4, with D hard to call. The ends were cut back, 7 bases at V and 5 bases at J, with 17 bases in the middle. The CDR3 extends over 14 amino acids. Germline CDR1 reads SQVTM; CDR2 reads ANQGSEA. This CDR3 is CSAPSWTDNEKLFF. The CDR3 coding sequence is TGCAGCGCCCCGTCCTGGACCGACAATGAAAAACTGTTTTTT.

This clone was recorded once. The chain combines TRBV27 with TRBJ2-7; TRBD1 agrees at 7 bases. The junction had 12 bases not matched to a gene; V was cut back by 6 bases and J by 4 bases. From germline, CDR1 is MNHEY and CDR2 SMNVEV (reference sequence). The CDR3 is 15 residues long. DNA of the CDR3: TGTGCCAGCAGCAATCACCGGGACAGACCTTACGAGCAGTACTTC. It specifies CASSNHRDRPYEQYF.

CDR3 sequence reads: CASRAASGLAKNIQYF. CDR3 nucleotide sequence: TGTGCCAGCAGGGCCGCTAGCGGCCTAGCCAAAAACATTCAGTACTTC. V usage is TRBV28 and J usage is TRBJ2-4; 7 nucleotides align to TRBD2. V gave up 6 bases and J gave up 0 bases; unmatched junction bases: 8. The CDR3 is 16 amino acids. Germline V gene data show CDR1 as MDHEN and CDR2 as SYDVKM.

The chain is built from TRBV19 and TRBJ2-7; D is ambiguous. This CDR3 region has 15 residues. The germline V gene has CDR1 LNHDA and CDR2 SQIVND (reference sequence). Trimming removed 3 bases at V and 0 bases at J, with 12 bases between. The CDR3 reads CASSIIAENSYEQYF. The CDR3 DNA reads TGTGCCAGTAGTATCATCGCGGAGAACTCCTACGAGCAGTACTTC.